Following are 22 T cell receptor beta chains from one sample sequenced in a study of blood T cell repertoires in COVID-19. The protocol was immunoSEQ multiplex PCR, while the TCRdb copy is restricted to in-frame clones and leaves out a portion. The data show 360,000 or so clones, 80% to 85% seen once. Sequenced material: PBMCs or T cells enriched from blood (not recorded which). These receptors were taken from a woman in her 50s who had recovered from COVID-19.

CDR3 loop: CASSPGGRGYTF. The CDR3 DNA reads TGTGCCAGCAGCCCGGGGGGCCGGGGCTACACCTTC. V and J are TRBV5-4 and TRBJ1-2, with D perhaps TRBD1 (6 bases). Trimming took off 4 bases at V and 8 bases at J, with 12 bases between the two ends. The V gene's germline CDR1 is SGHNT and CDR2 YYREEE (reference sequence). There are 12 residues in the CDR3.

Concerning this clone: One junction end disagrees with the germline gene, perhaps due to a read error. This chain connects TRBV6-5 to TRBJ1-1, with TRBD1 matching over 7 bases. The CDR3 extends over 12 amino acids. Germline V gene data show CDR1 as MNHEY and CDR2 as SVGAGI. CDR3 sequence (DNA): TGTGCCAGCAGGGTAAAACAGGGGCCCCCTCTGTTT. Protein product: CASRVKQGPPLF.

V and J are TRBV28 and TRBJ1-1; TRBD1 matches 10 bases. V was pared by 6 bases and J by 5 bases, with 9 bases of the junction left unmatched. The germline gives CDR1 MDHEN, CDR2 SYDVKM. There are 15 residues in the CDR3. CDR3 amino acids: CASSLRTGGSTEAFF. The CDR3 DNA is TGTGCCAGCAGCCTGAGGACAGGGGGATCGACTGAAGCTTTCTTT. The entire variable domain, with the rest obtained from reference TRBV28 and TRBJ1-1, is as follows: DVKVTQSSRYLVKRTGEKVFLECVQDMDHENMFWYRQDPGLGLRLIYFSYDVKMKEKGDIPEGYSVSREKKERFSLILESASTNQTSMYLCASSLRTGGSTEAFFGQGTRLTVV.

This chain connects TRBV10-3 to TRBJ2-3; tentative D call: TRBD2 (6 bases). Germline assignment: CDR1 ENHRY and CDR2 SYGVKD. The CDR3 is 19 residues long. V was cut by 3 bases and J by 5 bases, with 27 bases left in between. The CDR3 nucleotides are TGTGCCATCAGTGATATAATCAGGGAGGCGGTAGGGAACCGAGATACGCAGTATTTT. Its translation is CAISDIIREAVGNRDTQYF.

The V gene is TRBV18, the J gene TRBJ1-6; TRBD1 matches at 8 bases. The CDR3 totals 15 residues. The germline V gene encodes CDR1 KGHSH and CDR2 LQKENI. The V segment lost 3 bases and the J segment 7 bases; nucleotides outside the gene matches: 5. CDR3 coding DNA: TGTGCCAGCTCACCGAAACAGGGGGGCAATTCACCCCTCCACTTT. Encoded protein: CASSPKQGGNSPLHF.

This chain uses TRBV30 with TRBJ1-2, with D hard to call. CDR1 is GTSNPN, CDR2 SVGIG, per germline (reference sequence). Trimming removed 4 bases from V and 4 bases from J, with 16 bases in between. This CDR3 has 14 amino acids. CDR3 sequence: CAWTQGELFYGYTF. In DNA, the CDR3 is TGTGCCTGGACGCAAGGAGAACTTTTCTATGGCTACACCTTC.

The chain joins TRBV6-6 to TRBJ1-4; D ambiguous. Trimming shortened V by 5 bases and J by 8 bases, and 15 bases separated the two germline ends. The CDR3 consists of 14 residues. Germline V CDR1 and CDR2: MNHNY, SVGAGI (reference sequence). The CDR3 DNA reads as TGTGCCAGCAGTAGCTCATGGGCTGACGAAAAACTGTTTTTT. Translated: CASSSSWADEKLFF.

V usage is TRBV15 and J usage is TRBJ2-1; 7 bases agree with TRBD2. CDR3 length equals 12 residues. CDR1 and CDR2 from the germline V gene are LNHNV and YYDKDF (reference sequence). V lost 3 bases, J lost 10 bases, and 3 bases stayed unmatched. CDR3 coding DNA: TGTGCCACCAGCAGTGGGAGGGGAGAGCAGTTCTTC. Encoded protein: CATSSGRGEQFF.

The chain carries TRBV19 and TRBJ2-2, with 8 bases aligning to TRBD1. The CDR3 loop spans 16 amino acids. Germline V gives CDR1 LNHDA, CDR2 SQIVND (reference sequence). J lost 3 bases, V lost 3 bases, and 6 bases had no gene match. The CDR3: CASSILDRVDTGELFF. DNA of the CDR3: TGTGCCAGTAGTATCCTGGACAGGGTTGACACCGGGGAGCTGTTTTTT.

This sequence joins TRBV30 and TRBJ1-2, with a tentative D call TRBD1 (5 bases). Germline V CDR1 and CDR2: GTSNPN, SVGIG (reference sequence). This CDR3 is 13 amino acids long. V lost 3 bases and J 3 bases, leaving 11 bases between the germline ends. CDR3 in DNA: TGTGCCTGGAGCCAGGGCAAGGACTATGGCTACACCTTC. This translates into CAWSQGKDYGYTF.

This chain connects TRBV30 to TRBJ2-7; 7 bases line up with TRBD1. The CDR3 has 14 residues. V trimming: 0 bases; J trimming: 3 bases; junction bases outside the gene matches: 5. Germline CDR1 is GTSNPN and CDR2 is SVGIG (reference sequence). CDR3 amino acids: CAWSVPGQNYEQYF. CDR3 DNA sequence: TGTGCCTGGAGTGTTCCGGGACAGAACTACGAGCAGTACTTC.

The chain uses TRBV7-2 and TRBJ2-2; possibly TRBD2 for D (5 bases). Germline V gene lookup returns CDR1 SGHTA and CDR2 FQGNSA. CDR3 length: 14 amino acids. Trimming cost V 2 bases and J 4 bases, with 8 bases left between them. Written as DNA, the CDR3 is TGTGCCAGCAGCTTAAACGGAGGCACCGGGGAGCTGTTTTTT. Its protein is CASSLNGGTGELFF. Together with reference TRBV7-2 and TRBJ2-2, the CDR3 gives the full variable domain: GAGVSQSPSNKVTEKGKDVELRCDPISGHTALYWYRQSLGQGLEFLIYFQGNSAPDKSGLPSDRFSAERTGGSVSTLTIQRTQQEDSAVYLCASSLNGGTGELFFGEGSRLTVL.

This chain links TRBV7-2 with TRBJ2-1; a possible D gene is TRBD2 (5 bases). Germline CDR1 reads SGHTA; CDR2 reads FQGNSA. The CDR3 spans 12 residues. With 7 bases removed from V and 9 bases from J, the gap between germline ends came to 13 bases. CDR3 DNA sequence: TGTGCCAGCACTAGCAGCTCTACTGAGCAGTTCTTC. The encoded protein is CASTSSSTEQFF. Full variable domain (outside the CDR3, taken from reference TRBV7-2 and TRBJ2-1): GAGVSQSPSNKVTEKGKDVELRCDPISGHTALYWYRQSLGQGLEFLIYFQGNSAPDKSGLPSDRFSAERTGGSVSTLTIQRTQQEDSAVYLCASTSSSTEQFFGPGTRLTVL.

The rearrangement uses TRBV9 and TRBJ1-2; TRBD1 might be the D (6 bases). Per germline, CDR1 SGDLS and CDR2 YYNGEE. The CDR3 consists of 15 residues. Deletions cut 3 bases from V and 3 bases from J, with 15 bases between. This CDR3 reads CASSATSQGDYGYTF. The CDR3 DNA sequence: TGTGCCAGCAGCGCCACATCACAGGGAGACTATGGCTACACCTTC.

The V call is TRBV5-8, the J call TRBJ1-6; 10 bases are a match to TRBD1. CDR3 length: 15 residues. Trimming took 0 bases from V and 9 from J; bases not matched to a gene: 3. CDR1 is SGHTS and CDR2 is YDEGEE in the germline V gene. The CDR3 sequence: CASSLDGTGVSPLHF. The CDR3 region has the DNA TGTGCCAGCAGCTTGGACGGGACAGGGGTTTCACCCCTCCACTTT.

V and J are TRBV2 and TRBJ1-6; possible D gene TRBD1, 6 bases. CDR3 size: 15 residues. V was trimmed by 1 base and J by 9 bases, leaving 13 bases between them. Germline V gives CDR1 SNHLY, CDR2 FYNNEI. CDR3 residues: CASSEGVRGFSPLHF. CDR3 coding DNA: TGTGCCAGCAGTGAAGGGGTCAGGGGATTTTCACCCCTCCACTTT.

The gene calls are TRBV24-1 and TRBJ2-3, with TRBD2 matching 11 bases. Germline values: CDR1 KGHDR, CDR2 SFDVKD. The CDR3 is 16 amino acids. The V and J ends lost 2 bases and 5 bases, in that order; junction bases with no gene match: 5. For the CDR3, the DNA is TGTGCCACCAGTGATTCGACTAGCGGGGCAAAAGATACGCAGTATTTT. Protein product: CATSDSTSGAKDTQYF.

The chain is built from TRBV5-1 and TRBJ2-7; TRBD1 matches 7 bases. Germline lookup yields CDR1 SGHRS and CDR2 YFSETQ. The CDR3 is 14 amino acids. With V trimmed by 1 base and J by 3 bases, 4 bases remained unmatched. CDR3 bases: TGCGCCAGCAGCTTGTCGGGACAGATCTACGAGCAGTACTTC. Residues: CASSLSGQIYEQYF.

V usage is TRBV7-9 and J usage is TRBJ2-1, with TRBD1 matching over 8 bases. The CDR3 is 14 residues long. The germline CDR1 and CDR2 sequences are SEHNR and FQNEAQ (reference sequence). Trimming took 2 bases from V and 9 from J; bases not matched to a gene: 6. The CDR3 bases are TGTGCCAGCAGCTTAACGCAGGGGGCGAGTGAGCAGTTCTTC. Translating gives CASSLTQGASEQFF.

This chain links TRBV4-3 with TRBJ2-7; 8 bases line up with TRBD1. Looked up from germline, CDR1 is LGHNA and CDR2 is YSLEER. The trim removed 1 base at V and 1 base at J, leaving 6 bases unmatched. This CDR3 has 16 amino acids. The CDR3 here is CASSQAEQGASYEQYF. The CDR3 coding sequence is TGCGCCAGCAGCCAAGCTGAGCAGGGGGCTTCCTACGAGCAGTACTTC.

Concerning this clone itself: Other nucleotide sequences in the sample specify the same CDR3. The rearrangement joins TRBV2 to TRBJ1-1, with 7 bases matching TRBD1. This CDR3 region has 14 residues. Germline CDR1 and CDR2: SNHLY and FYNNEI. Trimming removed 5 bases from V and 0 bases from J; junction bases left unmatched: 3. The CDR3 loop reads CASSSGGMNTEAFF. The DNA for the CDR3 is TGTGCCAGCAGTTCAGGGGGGATGAACACTGAAGCTTTCTTT. The variable domain in full, with the rest retrieved from reference TRBV2 and TRBJ1-1, is EPEVTQTPSHQVTQMGQEVILRCVPISNHLYFYWYRQILGQKVEFLVSFYNNEISEKSEIFDDQFSVERPDGSNFTLKIRSTKLEDSAMYFCASSSGGMNTEAFFGQGTRLTVV.

This rearrangement joins TRBV7-9 to TRBJ1-2; D is unclear. The CDR3 runs 15 residues. Trimming removed 0 bases at V and 3 bases at J, with 11 bases between. Germline V gene data show CDR1 as SEHNR and CDR2 as FQNEAQ (reference sequence). The CDR3 spells CASSLALGGDYGYTF. For the CDR3, the DNA is TGTGCCAGCAGCTTAGCCCTAGGCGGCGACTATGGCTACACCTTC.